This TCR beta chain comes out of a study of blood T cell repertoires in COVID-19. Study-wide context: Material from acute and convalescent COVID-19 was sourced from the United States, Italy and Spain. T cells, B-cell-depleted T cells, or PBMCs provided the cDNA or gDNA that served as material.

CDR1 SNHLY and CDR2 FYNNEI come from the germline V gene. V dropped 6 bases and J dropped 0; count of bases not matched to a gene: 10. The CDR3 consists of 17 residues. Per the original data handling: Reference gene primers were amplified, and this amplification served to estimate nucleated cell counts. Method: immunoSEQ multiplex PCR; TCRdb's copy keeps in-frame clones and lacks some. V and J calls and clone size are those listed in that table; D and trimming were worked out from the DNA. The table records 95,000 to 110,000 clones, 65% to 80% of them present only once. The V call is TRBV2, the J call TRBJ2-3, with 9 bases fitting TRBD2. This TCR derives from a man aged 65 to 85 with acute or convalescent COVID-19. Sequencing was carried out using peripheral blood. The CDR3 DNA reads as TGTGCCAGCAGGAGGGGCCTAGCGGGGCCTAGCACAGATACGCAGTATTTT. This gives the protein CASRRGLAGPSTDTQYF.